The present entry profiles one T cell receptor (beta chain) with its context. The data were obtained in a study of blood T cell repertoires in COVID-19. Produced via immunoSEQ multiplex PCR; TCRdb's table is partial and in-frame only. The table lists about 210,000 clones, about 90% of them singletons. CDR3 length: 14 residues. With V trimmed by 4 bases and J by 6 bases, 4 bases remained unmatched. Germline assignment: CDR1 WNHNN and CDR2 SYGVQD (reference sequence). The receptor's source is a man in his thirties or forties with acute or convalescent COVID-19. Specimen: peripheral blood. The rearrangement joins TRBV10-1 to TRBJ2-2; 8 bases are a match to TRBD2. CDR3 amino acids: CASSASGSPGELFF. The CDR3 bases are TGCGCCAGCAGTGCGAGCGGGAGTCCCGGGGAGCTGTTTTTT.